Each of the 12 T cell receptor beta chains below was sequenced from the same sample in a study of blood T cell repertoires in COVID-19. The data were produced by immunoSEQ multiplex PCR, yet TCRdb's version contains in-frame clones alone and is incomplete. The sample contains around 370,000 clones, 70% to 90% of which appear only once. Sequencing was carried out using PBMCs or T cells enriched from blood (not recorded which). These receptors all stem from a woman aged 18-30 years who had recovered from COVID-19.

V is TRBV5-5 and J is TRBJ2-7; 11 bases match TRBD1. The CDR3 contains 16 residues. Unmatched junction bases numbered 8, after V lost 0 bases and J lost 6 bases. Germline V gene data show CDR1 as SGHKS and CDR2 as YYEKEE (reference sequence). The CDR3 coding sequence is TGTGCCAGCAGCTTGGCTGTGGGGGACAGGGGGGTCGAGCAGTACTTC. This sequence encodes CASSLAVGDRGVEQYF.

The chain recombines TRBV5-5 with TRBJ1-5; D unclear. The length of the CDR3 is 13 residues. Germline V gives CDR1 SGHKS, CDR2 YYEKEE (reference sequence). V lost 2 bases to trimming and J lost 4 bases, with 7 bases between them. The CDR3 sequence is CASSFSGNQPQHF. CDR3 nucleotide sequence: TGTGCCAGCAGCTTTTCGGGGAATCAGCCCCAGCATTTT.

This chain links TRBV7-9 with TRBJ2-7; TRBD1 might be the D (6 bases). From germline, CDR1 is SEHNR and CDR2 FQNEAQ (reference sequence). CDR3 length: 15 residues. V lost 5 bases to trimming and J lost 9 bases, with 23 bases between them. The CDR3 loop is CASSGGPPSNYTQYF. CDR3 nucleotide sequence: TGTGCCAGCAGCGGGGGCCCTCCCTCCAACTACACGCAGTACTTC.

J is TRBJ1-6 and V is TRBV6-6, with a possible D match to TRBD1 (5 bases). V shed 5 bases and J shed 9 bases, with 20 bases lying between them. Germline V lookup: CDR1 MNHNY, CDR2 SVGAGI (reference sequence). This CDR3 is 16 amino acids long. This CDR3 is CASSRLGAKEVSPLHF. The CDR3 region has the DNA TGTGCCAGCAGTCGACTTGGGGCTAAAGAGGTTTCACCCCTCCACTTT.

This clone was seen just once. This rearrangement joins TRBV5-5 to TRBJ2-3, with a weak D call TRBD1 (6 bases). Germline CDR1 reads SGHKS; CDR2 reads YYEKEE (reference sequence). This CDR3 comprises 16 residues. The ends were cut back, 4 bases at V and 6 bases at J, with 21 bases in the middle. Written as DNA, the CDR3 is TGTGCCAGCAGCCCCGTGTACAGGGTCCCAGAGGATACGCAGTATTTT. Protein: CASSPVYRVPEDTQYF.

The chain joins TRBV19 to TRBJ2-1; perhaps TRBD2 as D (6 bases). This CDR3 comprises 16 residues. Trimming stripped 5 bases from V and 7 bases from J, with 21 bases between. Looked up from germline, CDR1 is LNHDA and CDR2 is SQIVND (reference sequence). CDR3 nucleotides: TGTGCCAGTAGTTCTCTCCGGGACTCCAGCACAAATGAGCAGTTCTTC. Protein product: CASSSLRDSSTNEQFF.

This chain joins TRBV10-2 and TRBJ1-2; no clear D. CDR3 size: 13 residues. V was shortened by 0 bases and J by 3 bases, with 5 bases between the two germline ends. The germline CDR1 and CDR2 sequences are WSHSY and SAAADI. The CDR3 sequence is CASSESRDYGYTF. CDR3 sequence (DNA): TGCGCCAGCAGTGAGTCCCGGGACTATGGCTACACCTTC.

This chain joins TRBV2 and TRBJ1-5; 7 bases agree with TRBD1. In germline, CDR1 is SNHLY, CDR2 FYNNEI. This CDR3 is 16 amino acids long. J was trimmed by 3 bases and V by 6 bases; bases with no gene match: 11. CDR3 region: CASRLSRQGVNQPQHF. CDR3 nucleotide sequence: TGTGCCAGCAGGCTGAGTCGACAGGGCGTCAATCAGCCCCAGCATTTT.

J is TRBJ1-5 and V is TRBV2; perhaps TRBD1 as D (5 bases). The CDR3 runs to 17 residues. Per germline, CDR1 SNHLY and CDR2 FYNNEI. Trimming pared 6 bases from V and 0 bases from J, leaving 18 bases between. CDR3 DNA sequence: TGTGCCAGCAGCGAAACCCCGGAAGGGGTTAGCAATCAGCCCCAGCATTTT. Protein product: CASSETPEGVSNQPQHF.

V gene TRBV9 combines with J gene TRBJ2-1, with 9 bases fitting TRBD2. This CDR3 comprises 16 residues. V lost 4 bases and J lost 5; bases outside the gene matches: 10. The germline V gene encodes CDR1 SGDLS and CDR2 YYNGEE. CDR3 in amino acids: CASSQGRLADNNEQFF. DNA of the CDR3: TGTGCCAGCAGCCAAGGTAGACTAGCGGACAACAATGAGCAGTTCTTC.

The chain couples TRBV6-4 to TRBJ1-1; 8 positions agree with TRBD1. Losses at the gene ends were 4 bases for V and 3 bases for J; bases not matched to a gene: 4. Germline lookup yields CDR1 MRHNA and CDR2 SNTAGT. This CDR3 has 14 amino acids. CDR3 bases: TGTGCCAGCAGTGGGACAGGGAGAGACACTGAAGCTTTCTTT. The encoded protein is CASSGTGRDTEAFF.

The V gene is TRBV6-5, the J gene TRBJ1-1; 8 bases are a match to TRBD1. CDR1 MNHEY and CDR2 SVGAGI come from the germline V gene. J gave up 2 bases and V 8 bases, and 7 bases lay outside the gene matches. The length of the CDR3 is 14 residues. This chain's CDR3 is CASGMGQANTEAFF. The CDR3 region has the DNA TGTGCCAGCGGTATGGGACAGGCTAACACTGAAGCTTTCTTT.